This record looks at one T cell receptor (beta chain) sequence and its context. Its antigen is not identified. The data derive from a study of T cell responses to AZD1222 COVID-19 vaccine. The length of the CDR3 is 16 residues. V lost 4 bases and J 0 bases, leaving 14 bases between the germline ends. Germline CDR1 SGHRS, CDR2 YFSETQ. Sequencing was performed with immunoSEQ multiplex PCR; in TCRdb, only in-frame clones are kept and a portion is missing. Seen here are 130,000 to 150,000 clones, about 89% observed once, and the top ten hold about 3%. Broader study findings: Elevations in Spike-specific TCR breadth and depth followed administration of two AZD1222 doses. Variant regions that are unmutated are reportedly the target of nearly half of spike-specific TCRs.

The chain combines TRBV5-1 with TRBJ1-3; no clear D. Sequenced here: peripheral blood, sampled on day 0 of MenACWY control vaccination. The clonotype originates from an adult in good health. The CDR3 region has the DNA TGCGCCAGCAGCACCGGACCAGCCTCCTCTGGAAACACCATATATTTT. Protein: CASSTGPASSGNTIYF. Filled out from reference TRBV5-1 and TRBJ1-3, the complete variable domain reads KAGVTQTPRYLIKTRGQQVTLSCSPISGHRSVSWYQQTPGQGLQFLFEYFSETQRNKGNFPGRFSGRQFSNSRSEMNVSTLELGDSALYLCASSTGPASSGNTIYFGEGSWLTVV.